One sample yielded the 30 T cell receptor beta chains listed below, sequenced in a study of blood T cell repertoires in COVID-19. Generated by immunoSEQ multiplex PCR, the TCRdb table keeps only in-frame clones and is missing some. The table shows 150,000 to 200,000 clones, with approximately 85% occurring only once. The specimen was peripheral blood. These receptors were collected from a human donor with active or convalescent COVID-19. The donor label of this sample is uncertain.

This chain links TRBV7-9 with TRBJ2-1; 12 bases line up with TRBD2. V lost 3 bases and J lost 14; bases outside the gene matches: 17. Germline V gives CDR1 SEHNR, CDR2 FQNEAQ (reference sequence). CDR3 length equals 17 residues. CDR3 loop: CASSLGTTSGGSSGEFF. DNA of the CDR3: TGTGCCAGCAGCTTGGGAACGACTAGCGGGGGTTCAAGTGGGGAGTTCTTC.

The sample holds one count of this clone. The chain combines TRBV11-2 with TRBJ2-7; 8 bases are shared with TRBD1. The CDR3 is 13 residues long. The germline gives CDR1 SGHAT, CDR2 FQNNGV. The junction had 3 bases not matched to a gene; V was cut back by 4 bases and J by 4 bases. The CDR3 region has the DNA TGTGCCAGCAGCTGGACAGGGAATTACGAGCAGTACTTC. The encoded protein is CASSWTGNYEQYF.

The V and J genes are TRBV6-5 and TRBJ2-5; unclear D gene. This CDR3 has 11 amino acids. V was pared by 7 bases and J by 3 bases, with 6 bases between. The V gene's germline CDR1 is MNHEY and CDR2 SVGAGI. This CDR3 reads CASTRKETQYF. The CDR3, as DNA: TGTGCCAGCACCCGTAAAGAGACCCAGTACTTC.

This rearrangement joins TRBV4-3 to TRBJ2-1, with D maybe TRBD1 (6 bases). V shed 4 bases and J shed 0 bases, with 19 bases lying between them. Germline CDR1 and CDR2: LGHNA and YSLEER. The CDR3 covers 18 residues. In DNA, the CDR3 is TGCGCCAGCAGCCCCCTTGGGCCAGGGGCCTACTCCTACAATGAGCAGTTCTTC. This encodes CASSPLGPGAYSYNEQFF.

The V call is TRBV19, the J call TRBJ2-7; 7 bases are shared with TRBD2. J was trimmed by 6 bases and V by 1 base; bases with no gene match: 6. CDR1 is LNHDA and CDR2 is SQIVND in the germline V gene (reference sequence). The length of the CDR3 is 14 residues. CDR3 bases: TGTGCCAGTAGTATAGTGGCGGGGGACCGCGAGCAGTACTTC. This translates into CASSIVAGDREQYF.

The V and J genes are TRBV7-2 and TRBJ2-3; D is perhaps TRBD2 (5 bases). Per germline, CDR1 SGHTA and CDR2 FQGNSA. Trimming stripped 5 bases from V and 5 bases from J, with 14 bases between. The length of the CDR3 is 14 residues. The CDR3 loop reads CASSRGLSRDTQYF. The CDR3 nucleotides are TGTGCCAGCAGCCGCGGACTGAGCCGAGATACGCAGTATTTT.

The V and J genes are TRBV6-5 and TRBJ1-2; the match to TRBD1 covers 9 bases. CDR3 length equals 13 residues. With 6 bases clipped from V and 4 bases from J, the junction kept 3 bases outside the gene matches. Germline V gives CDR1 MNHEY, CDR2 SVGAGI. The CDR3 reads CASSVDRGYGYTF. CDR3 nucleotide sequence: TGTGCCAGCAGCGTGGACAGGGGCTATGGCTACACCTTC.

The J gene is TRBJ2-6, the V gene TRBV27, with a tentative D call TRBD2 (5 bases). CDR1 is MNHEY, CDR2 SMNVEV, per germline (reference sequence). V was cut by 5 bases and J by 2 bases, with 10 bases left in between. This CDR3 spans 15 amino acids. The CDR3: CASSPSRAGANVLTF. In nucleotides, the CDR3 is TGTGCCAGCAGTCCCTCGAGGGCTGGGGCCAACGTCCTGACTTTC.

The chain carries TRBV27 and TRBJ2-5; possibly TRBD1 for D (6 bases). Germline CDR1 is MNHEY and CDR2 is SMNVEV (reference sequence). CDR3 length: 14 residues. Trimming took 5 bases from V and 5 from J, leaving 15 bases between them. The CDR3, as DNA: TGTGCCAGCAGTCCGGGGACATTGGGGGAGACCCAGTACTTC. Protein: CASSPGTLGETQYF.

The V call is TRBV3-1 (or the pseudogene TRBV3-2), the J call TRBJ2-7; 7 nucleotides line up with TRBD2. Germline V CDR1 and CDR2: LGHDT, YNNKEL (reference sequence). The CDR3 totals 12 residues. Unmatched junction bases numbered 4, after V lost 5 bases and J lost 6 bases. The CDR3 region has the DNA TGTGCCAGCAGCTCACCGGGGGGCGAGCAGTACTTC. Translating it yields CASSSPGGEQYF.

J is TRBJ2-1 and V is TRBV27, with 11 bases that match TRBD2. The CDR3 is 15 amino acids. V dropped 4 bases and J dropped 6; count of bases not matched to a gene: 5. Germline loops: CDR1 MNHEY, CDR2 SMNVEV (reference sequence). This chain's CDR3 is CASSWSLAGGNEQFF. The CDR3 DNA follows: TGTGCCAGCAGTTGGAGTCTAGCGGGAGGCAATGAGCAGTTCTTC.

V usage is TRBV9 and J usage is TRBJ1-5; the D gene is possibly TRBD1 (6 bases). Germline V lookup: CDR1 SGDLS, CDR2 YYNGEE. This CDR3 has 16 amino acids. The V end lost 3 bases, the J end lost 2 bases, and 15 bases lay between the germline ends. CDR3 region: CASSESGVGGNQPQHF. The CDR3 DNA reads as TGTGCCAGCAGCGAATCAGGGGTAGGCGGCAATCAGCCCCAGCATTTT.

This clone was found once. In DNA form, the CDR3 reads TGCGCCAGCAGCTCGGACCTAGCGGGGGAGCTGTTTTTT. Translating gives CASSSDLAGELFF. The chain combines TRBV5-1 with TRBJ2-2, with D perhaps matching TRBD2 (6 bases). Per the germline V gene, CDR1 is SGHRS and CDR2 is YFSETQ. CDR3 length equals 13 residues. V was trimmed by 3 bases and J by 8 bases, leaving 11 bases between them.

This rearrangement joins TRBV5-1 to TRBJ2-7; 7 nucleotides align to TRBD1. CDR1 is SGHRS and CDR2 is YFSETQ in the germline V gene. J lost 6 bases, V lost 5 bases, and 11 bases had no gene match. This CDR3 spans 14 amino acids. CDR3 residues: CASRGAGGVFEQYF. The DNA of the CDR3 is TGCGCCAGCAGGGGGGCAGGGGGAGTCTTCGAGCAGTACTTC.

The gene calls are TRBV19 and TRBJ1-6; D may be TRBD1 (6 bases). The CDR3 contains 13 residues. Between the trimmed V and J ends, which lost 6 bases and 5 bases, there was a span of 8 bases. Germline loops: CDR1 LNHDA, CDR2 SQIVND (reference sequence). This CDR3 is CASRRTDNSPLHF. DNA for the CDR3: TGTGCCAGTAGGCGGACAGATAATTCACCCCTCCACTTT.

Comments on this clone: The same CDR3 arises from other DNA sequences in this sample as well. The chain recombines TRBV28 with TRBJ1-3; D gene uncertain. The V gene's germline CDR1 is MDHEN and CDR2 SYDVKM. V lost 2 bases and J lost 0, with 8 bases in between. The CDR3 totals 15 residues. The CDR3 DNA follows: TGTGCCAGCAGTTTAGCGGGGAACTCTGGAAACACCATATATTTT. Residues: CASSLAGNSGNTIYF.

V gene TRBV30 combines with J gene TRBJ2-7; D is unclear. The CDR3 has 15 amino acids. V was trimmed by 0 bases and J by 3 bases, leaving 15 bases between them. Germline values: CDR1 GTSNPN, CDR2 SVGIG (reference sequence). In DNA, the CDR3 is TGTGCCTGGAGTGTCCCGCGCCAAGCCCTCTACGAGCAGTACTTC. Translating it yields CAWSVPRQALYEQYF.

The V call is TRBV12-5, the J call TRBJ2-2; TRBD1 agrees at 12 bases. The V gene end was trimmed by 7 bases and the J gene end by 4 bases; junction bases not matched to a gene: 16. The germline V gene encodes CDR1 LGHNT and CDR2 FRNRAP. CDR3 length: 19 amino acids. The CDR3, as DNA: TGTGCTAGTGCCCCTGAGGGGACAGGGGGCTTAGGGGGCACCGGGGAGCTGTTTTTT. The encoded protein is CASAPEGTGGLGGTGELFF. The full variable domain, its missing parts supplied by reference TRBV12-5 and TRBJ2-2, is DARVTQTPRHKVTEMGQEVTMRCQPILGHNTVFWYRQTMMQGLELLAYFRNRAPLDDSGMPKDRFSAEMPDATLATLKIQPSEPRDSAVYFCASAPEGTGGLGGTGELFFGEGSRLTVL.

The J gene is TRBJ2-5, the V gene TRBV4-1; D unresolved. The CDR3 runs 15 residues. Germline loops: CDR1 MGHRA, CDR2 YSYEKL. V was shortened by 1 base and J by 9 bases, with 18 bases between the two germline ends. The chain's CDR3 is CASSQVISISSAQYF. CDR3 nucleotides: TGCGCCAGCAGCCAAGTAATCTCTATTTCTAGTGCCCAGTACTTC.

The V and J genes are TRBV3-1 (or the pseudogene TRBV3-2) and TRBJ2-7; TRBD1 is a possible D gene (5 bases). V lost 0 bases and J 0 bases, leaving 12 bases between the germline ends. CDR3 length: 16 amino acids. Germline lookup yields CDR1 LGHDT and CDR2 YNNKEL (reference sequence). The CDR3 spells CASSQEWTTSSYEQYF. Here the CDR3 DNA reads TGTGCCAGCAGCCAAGAATGGACAACGAGCTCCTACGAGCAGTACTTC.

The chain is built from TRBV5-1 and TRBJ2-3, with 13 bases matching TRBD2. Germline trimming cut 4 bases from V and 5 bases from J; bases unmatched to any gene: 7. Germline CDR1 is SGHRS and CDR2 is YFSETQ. CDR3 length: 16 amino acids. CDR3: CASSLRTSGGRDTQYF. The CDR3 bases are TGCGCCAGCAGCCTAAGGACTAGCGGGGGAAGAGATACGCAGTATTTT.

V is TRBV24-1 and J is TRBJ2-1; 11 bases agree with TRBD2. Per the germline V gene, CDR1 is KGHDR and CDR2 is SFDVKD. The V segment lost 3 bases and the J segment 5 bases; nucleotides outside the gene matches: 8. The CDR3 is made up of 17 amino acids. CDR3: CATSDPTSGSIHNEQFF. CDR3 DNA: TGTGCCACCAGTGATCCTACTAGCGGGAGTATCCACAATGAGCAGTTCTTC.

Here the CDR3 reads CASSPRDRSYGYTF. CDR3 DNA sequence: TGTGCCAGCTCACCACGGGACAGGTCCTATGGCTACACCTTC. The chain employs TRBV18 and TRBJ1-2, with 8 bases lining up with TRBD1. Per germline, CDR1 KGHSH and CDR2 LQKENI. V lost 1 base to trimming and J lost 4 bases; unmatched junction nucleotides: 2. The CDR3 contains 14 residues.

The chain carries TRBV2 and TRBJ2-3; no reliable D call. Per the germline V gene, CDR1 is SNHLY and CDR2 is FYNNEI. This CDR3 has 15 amino acids. Trimming took 6 bases from V and 8 from J, leaving 21 bases between them. The CDR3 coding sequence is TGTGCCAGCAGCCCGTACGAAATTACGAGAGGTACGCAGTATTTT. Residues: CASSPYEITRGTQYF.

This chain links TRBV19 with TRBJ2-7; possibly TRBD2 for D (7 bases). Trimming shortened V by 10 bases and J by 6 bases, and 13 bases separated the two germline ends. Germline V CDR1 and CDR2: LNHDA, SQIVND (reference sequence). The CDR3 totals 11 residues. The CDR3 sequence is CATRGGAEQYF. CDR3 nucleotides: TGTGCCACAAGGGGGGGTGCCGAGCAGTACTTC.

The chain has TRBV29-1 and TRBJ1-4, with D possibly matching TRBD1 (5 bases). CDR1 is SQVTM, CDR2 ANQGSEA, per germline. The V and J ends lost 1 base and 7 bases respectively, with 10 bases between them. The CDR3 is 13 residues long. The CDR3 DNA sequence: TGCAGCGTTGAAGGGACAAAGAGTGAAAAACTGTTTTTT. This gives the protein CSVEGTKSEKLFF.

This chain uses TRBV4-1 with TRBJ2-5; 7 bases line up with TRBD2. CDR3 length equals 16 residues. The junction had 10 bases not matched to a gene; V was cut back by 3 bases and J by 3 bases. From germline, CDR1 is MGHRA and CDR2 YSYEKL. Here the CDR3 reads CASSHFIREAKETQYF. CDR3 coding DNA: TGCGCCAGCAGCCACTTTATCCGGGAGGCCAAAGAGACCCAGTACTTC.

This rearrangement joins TRBV18 to TRBJ1-5, with 7 bases fitting TRBD1. Germline lookup yields CDR1 KGHSH and CDR2 LQKENI. The V segment lost 4 bases and the J segment 0 bases; nucleotides outside the gene matches: 12. The CDR3 spans 18 residues. CDR3: CASSLSTTGVNSNQPQHF. The CDR3 nucleotides read TGTGCCAGCTCACTCTCGACTACAGGGGTTAATAGCAATCAGCCCCAGCATTTT. The full variable domain, with the rest looked up from reference TRBV18 and TRBJ1-5, is NAGVMQNPRHLVRRRGQEARLRCSPMKGHSHVYWYRQLPEEGLKFMVYLQKENIIDESGMPKERFSAEFPKEGPSILRIQQVVRGDSAAYFCASSLSTTGVNSNQPQHFGDGTRLSIL.

The V call is TRBV11-2, the J call TRBJ2-7; 14 nucleotides line up with TRBD2. Unmatched junction bases numbered 6, after V lost 7 bases and J lost 1 base. The germline CDR1 and CDR2 sequences are SGHAT and FQNNGV. This CDR3 is 16 amino acids long. The CDR3 loop reads CASTKGLAGGSYEQYF. CDR3 coding DNA: TGTGCCAGCACCAAAGGACTAGCGGGAGGTTCCTACGAGCAGTACTTC. Full variable domain (missing parts from reference TRBV11-2 and TRBJ2-7): EAGVAQSPRYKIIEKRQSVAFWCNPISGHATLYWYQQILGQGPKLLIQFQNNGVVDDSQLPKDRFSAERLKGVDSTLKIQPAKLEDSAVYLCASTKGLAGGSYEQYFGPGTRLTVT.

This chain links TRBV19 with TRBJ2-6; 7 positions agree with TRBD2. With V trimmed by 4 bases and J by 0 bases, 3 bases remained unmatched. CDR1 is LNHDA, CDR2 SQIVND, per germline (reference sequence). This CDR3 is built from 16 residues. Here the CDR3 reads CASSRDYSSGANVLTF. CDR3 DNA sequence: TGTGCCAGTAGTAGGGACTACAGCTCTGGGGCCAACGTCCTGACTTTC.